This T cell receptor beta chain was found in a study of shared clonotypes between healthy human individuals. Study conclusions and caveats: Across subsets, estimated richness was generally greater for naive than for memory populations.

It was CD45RO-negative cells, positively selected for CCR7, that made up naive CD8 cells, with terminally differentiated effector memory CD45RA+ cells excluded. The table came from immunoSEQ multiplex PCR; TCRdb's copy has only in-frame clones and leaves some out. The sample lists about 680,000 clones, around 92% occurring once. Of note for this clone: Its antigen is unknown.

This CDR3 spans 15 amino acids. After removal of 5 bases from V and 7 bases from J, the junction contained 11 bases not matched to a gene. Germline loops: CDR1 PRHDT, CDR2 FYEKMQ (reference sequence). The specimen sequenced was naive CD8+ T cells sorted from blood. This TCR was sampled from a man aged 25-40 years in good health. The rearrangement links TRBV13 to TRBJ2-7, with 10 nucleotides matching TRBD1. The CDR3, as DNA: TGTGCCAGCAGCCCGAGGGGGACAGGGGCCGAGGAGCAGTACTTC. Encoded protein: CASSPRGTGAEEQYF.